Listed here are 15 T cell receptor beta chains from one sample, sequenced in a study of blood T cell repertoires in COVID-19. The method was immunoSEQ multiplex PCR; TCRdb's version includes in-frame clones alone and lacks a portion of them. The table lists some 60,000 clones, roughly 84% of them singletons. The specimen was peripheral blood. Receptor source: a man aged 80 or over with COVID-19, enrolled during active disease.

V and J are TRBV5-1 and TRBJ2-5; D is unresolved. Germline V gene sequence: CDR1 SGHRS, CDR2 YFSETQ. V dropped 0 bases and J dropped 5 bases, with 8 bases sitting between them. This CDR3 comprises 13 residues. CDR3 sequence (DNA): TGCGCCAGCAGCTTGGAGTCAGTTGAGACCCAGTACTTC. It is translated as CASSLESVETQYF.

The chain links TRBV19 to TRBJ2-5; a possible D gene is TRBD1 (6 bases). V dropped 7 bases and J dropped 4 bases, with 13 bases sitting between them. The CDR3 covers 13 residues. The V gene's germline CDR1 is LNHDA and CDR2 SQIVND (reference sequence). CDR3 loop: CASKERGRETQYF. The CDR3 nucleotides read TGTGCCAGTAAGGAAAGGGGGAGAGAGACCCAGTACTTC.

In its sample, this clone was seen once. The CDR3 region has the DNA TGTGCCAGCAGCGCGAGACTAGCGGTTTCGATCGCCGGGGAGCTGTTTTTT. Translated: CASSARLAVSIAGELFF. This sequence joins TRBV9 and TRBJ2-2, with 9 nucleotides matching TRBD2. The CDR3 has 17 residues. J was trimmed by 6 bases and V by 3 bases; bases with no gene match: 12. The V gene's germline CDR1 is SGDLS and CDR2 YYNGEE.

This clone was seen just once. J is TRBJ2-7 and V is TRBV12-5; D remains ambiguous. This CDR3 spans 13 amino acids. Germline values: CDR1 LGHNT, CDR2 FRNRAP. The ends were cut back, 2 bases at V and 5 bases at J, with 10 bases in the middle. The DNA for the CDR3 is TGTGCTAGTGGTTTGTTTATGGGCCACGAGCAGTACGTC. As protein: CASGLFMGHEQYV.

This chain connects TRBV18 to TRBJ1-4; D might be TRBD1 (6 bases). The ends were cut back, 2 bases at V and 3 bases at J, with 7 bases in the middle. Looked up from germline, CDR1 is KGHSH and CDR2 is LQKENI. The CDR3 runs to 14 residues. The CDR3 here is CASSPGQPNEKLFF. In DNA form, the CDR3 reads TGTGCCAGCTCACCAGGACAGCCTAATGAAAAACTGTTTTTT.

The chain has TRBV4-3 and TRBJ2-2, with 9 bases aligning to TRBD2. V lost 1 base to trimming and J lost 3 bases; unmatched junction nucleotides: 3. Germline V gene data show CDR1 as LGHNA and CDR2 as YSLEER. The CDR3 runs 16 residues. The CDR3 loop is CASSQGGGAYTGELFF. The CDR3 nucleotides are TGCGCCAGCAGCCAAGGCGGGGGGGCTTACACCGGGGAGCTGTTTTTT.

The chain joins TRBV7-2 to TRBJ2-5; 9 bases fit TRBD2. V lost 0 bases, J lost 2 bases, and 4 bases stayed unmatched. Germline V CDR1 and CDR2: SGHTA, FQGNSA. The CDR3 covers 16 residues. CDR3 DNA sequence: TGTGCCAGCAGCTTAGCGGCGACTAGCGGACAAGAGACCCAGTACTTC. This translates into CASSLAATSGQETQYF.

The V gene is TRBV18, the J gene TRBJ1-5, with 7 bases lining up with TRBD1. CDR3 size: 18 residues. After removal of 4 bases from V and 0 bases from J, the junction contained 12 bases not matched to a gene. Per germline, CDR1 KGHSH and CDR2 LQKENI. In DNA form, the CDR3 reads TGTGCCAGCTCACGAATAACCCTGGACAGGAATAGCAATCAGCCCCAGCATTTT. Translated: CASSRITLDRNSNQPQHF. The full variable domain, rest sourced from reference TRBV18 and TRBJ1-5, is NAGVMQNPRHLVRRRGQEARLRCSPMKGHSHVYWYRQLPEEGLKFMVYLQKENIIDESGMPKERFSAEFPKEGPSILRIQQVVRGDSAAYFCASSRITLDRNSNQPQHFGDGTRLSIL.

This clone was counted a few times. The gene calls are TRBV4-3 and TRBJ1-2; a weak D match, TRBD1 (5 bases). In germline, CDR1 is LGHNA, CDR2 YSLEER. This CDR3 comprises 16 residues. V gave up 0 bases and J gave up 7 bases, with 18 bases separating them. CDR3 sequence reads: CASSQDPTGQGGGYTF. In nucleotides, the CDR3 is TGCGCCAGCAGCCAAGATCCGACCGGCCAGGGAGGTGGCTACACCTTC.

This clone was counted only a few times. The chain couples TRBV27 to TRBJ1-3, with 8 nucleotides matching TRBD1. This CDR3 spans 18 amino acids. The ends lost 4 bases at V and 0 bases at J; junction bases unmatched: 11. The V gene's germline CDR1 is MNHEY and CDR2 SMNVEV (reference sequence). CDR3 amino acids: CASSSSGTGRSSGNTIYF. The CDR3 region has the DNA TGTGCCAGCAGTTCCTCCGGGACAGGCCGTTCCTCTGGAAACACCATATATTTT.

The V and J genes are TRBV27 and TRBJ1-2; 10 bases are a match to TRBD1. Germline lookup yields CDR1 MNHEY and CDR2 SMNVEV (reference sequence). The junction had 13 bases not matched to a gene; V was cut back by 5 bases and J by 7 bases. CDR3 length: 16 residues. The CDR3 spells CASSLTRGTGEGGYTF. The CDR3 DNA reads as TGTGCCAGCAGTCTTACCAGGGGGACAGGGGAAGGTGGCTACACCTTC.

Only a few counts were recorded for this clone. The CDR3 sequence is CASSPLRGYEQYF. CDR3 coding DNA: TGTGCCAGCAGCCCCCTCAGGGGCTACGAGCAGTACTTC. The chain joins TRBV11-3 to TRBJ2-7, with D perhaps matching TRBD1 (6 bases). The V end was cut by 5 bases, the J end by 3 bases, with 11 bases between. CDR1 is SGHNT, CDR2 YENEEA, per germline. The CDR3 is 13 amino acids.

This clone has a handful of counts. The genes are TRBV30 and TRBJ1-4; D call uncertain. V was cut by 3 bases and J by 9 bases, with 14 bases left in between. The CDR3 length is 13 residues. Looked up from germline, CDR1 is GTSNPN and CDR2 is SVGIG (reference sequence). CDR3 in amino acids: CAWSRDRAKKLFF. The CDR3 nucleotides read TGTGCCTGGAGCCGGGATCGGGCGAAAAAACTGTTTTTT.

The rearrangement joins TRBV28 to TRBJ2-5, with a weak D call TRBD2 (5 bases). V was pared by 4 bases and J by 2 bases, with 11 bases between. Germline V gene lookup returns CDR1 MDHEN and CDR2 SYDVKM. This CDR3 comprises 14 residues. DNA for the CDR3: TGTGCCAGCAGTTATGACTACGGACAAGAGACCCAGTACTTC. Its translation is CASSYDYGQETQYF. Drawing the rest from reference TRBV28 and TRBJ2-5, the complete variable domain is DVKVTQSSRYLVKRTGEKVFLECVQDMDHENMFWYRQDPGLGLRLIYFSYDVKMKEKGDIPEGYSVSREKKERFSLILESASTNQTSMYLCASSYDYGQETQYFGPGTRLLVL.

This clone was recorded only once. V and J are TRBV2 and TRBJ1-5; D is undetermined. The germline gives CDR1 SNHLY, CDR2 FYNNEI. CDR3 length equals 15 residues. Trimming removed 6 bases at V and 1 base at J, with 13 bases between. The CDR3: CASRLESPSNQPQHF. In DNA form, the CDR3 reads TGTGCCAGCAGGCTAGAATCCCCCAGCAATCAGCCCCAGCATTTT.